This T cell receptor (beta chain) was documented in a study of beta chain features in type 1 diabetes. Study conclusions and caveats: Type 1 diabetes patients showed a moderate but significant shortening of TCRB CDR3s in all four CD4+ subsets.

Investigators reverse transcribed all isolated RNA, so they sequenced expressed TCRB transcripts. Sequencing used immunoSEQ multiplex PCR; TCRdb keeps in-frame clones, though not all of them. The table shows about 700,000 clones, with about an eighth occurring only once. This clone has more than one count but fewer than ten. The antigen is unknown. The receptor comes from a man aged 18 to 30 with type 1 diabetes. Sequenced material: naive CD4+ T cells from blood.

Written as DNA, the CDR3 is TGTGCCAGCAGCCCCGGGACAGGCTTCTATGGCTACACCTTC. Translated, it gives CASSPGTGFYGYTF. V and J are TRBV2 and TRBJ1-2, with TRBD1 matching 8 bases. J lost 4 bases, V lost 6 bases, and 7 bases had no gene match. The CDR3 consists of 14 residues. Germline V gene data show CDR1 as SNHLY and CDR2 as FYNNEI.